This T cell receptor beta chain was sequenced during a study of T cells in Graves' hyperthyroidism and ophthalmopathy. Study overall: Pretreatment peripheral blood was obtained at initial diagnosis.

CDR1 is MDHEN and CDR2 is SYDVKM in the germline V gene. V was clipped by 6 bases and J by 8 bases; unmatched bases: 12. This CDR3 region has 14 residues. In its sample, this clonotype was seen many times. Newly diagnosed hyperthyroidism, duration under 2 months, in patients aged 18 to 65. From 8.5 to 10 ml of fresh peripheral blood, PBMCs were isolated. Amplification of TCR beta CDR3 regions used RNA as the template. TCR CDR3 regions were first amplified by RT-PCR with HTBI primers. TCRdb reprocessed the multiplex PCR reads via MiXCR and lists one record per CDR3 protein. The sample holds about 550,000 distinct CDR3 sequences, around 20% seen once.

This clonotype was sampled from a man between 18 and 29 years old with Graves' hyperthyroidism. Sequencing was carried out using blood. The V gene is TRBV28, the J gene TRBJ1-2, with 7 bases that match TRBD1. For the CDR3, the DNA is TGTGCCAGCAGCCGATTTGGACAGGCGGAAGGCTACACCTTC. The encoded protein is CASSRFGQAEGYTF.